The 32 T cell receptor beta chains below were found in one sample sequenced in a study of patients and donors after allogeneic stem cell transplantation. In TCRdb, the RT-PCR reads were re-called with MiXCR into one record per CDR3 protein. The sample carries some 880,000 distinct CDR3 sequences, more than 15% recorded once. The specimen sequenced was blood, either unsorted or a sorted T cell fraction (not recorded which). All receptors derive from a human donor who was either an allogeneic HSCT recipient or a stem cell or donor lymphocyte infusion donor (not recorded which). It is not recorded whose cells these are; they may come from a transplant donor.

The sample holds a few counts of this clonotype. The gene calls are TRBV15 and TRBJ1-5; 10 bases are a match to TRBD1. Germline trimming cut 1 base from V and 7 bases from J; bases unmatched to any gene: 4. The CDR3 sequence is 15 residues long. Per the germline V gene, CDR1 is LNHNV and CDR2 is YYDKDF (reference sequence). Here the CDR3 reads CATSRGTGGGQPQHF. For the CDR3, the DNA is TGTGCCACCAGCAGAGGGACAGGGGGAGGGCAGCCCCAGCATTTT.

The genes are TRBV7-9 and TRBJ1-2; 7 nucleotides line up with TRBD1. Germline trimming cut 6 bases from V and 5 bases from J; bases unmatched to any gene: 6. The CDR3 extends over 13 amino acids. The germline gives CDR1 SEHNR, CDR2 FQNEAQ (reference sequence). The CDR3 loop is CASRPTGLYGYTF. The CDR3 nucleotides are TGTGCCAGCAGACCGACAGGGTTATATGGCTACACCTTC.

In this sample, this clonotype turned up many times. The CDR3 sequence: CASSFRPPGTEAFF. Written as DNA, the CDR3 is TGTGCCAGCAGTTTCAGGCCCCCGGGGACTGAAGCTTTCTTT. The V call is TRBV12-3 or TRBV12-4, the J call TRBJ1-1; D is unresolved. Trimming cost V 3 bases and J 5 bases, with 13 bases left between them. The CDR3 runs 14 residues.

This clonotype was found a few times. The CDR3 loop is CASSYTRGDYEQYF. In DNA, the CDR3 is TGTGCCAGCAGTTACACCCGGGGGGACTACGAGCAGTACTTC. The chain has TRBV6-5 and TRBJ2-7; 7 bases agree with TRBD2. Germline loops: CDR1 MNHEY, CDR2 SVGAGI. Trimming removed 2 bases from V and 3 bases from J; junction bases left unmatched: 4. CDR3 length: 14 residues.

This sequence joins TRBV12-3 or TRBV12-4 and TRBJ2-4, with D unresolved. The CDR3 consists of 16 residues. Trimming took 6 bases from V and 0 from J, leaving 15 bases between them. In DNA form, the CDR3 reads TGTGCCAGCAGAAACCCCGGAACCCTAGCCAAAAACATTCAGTACTTC. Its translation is CASRNPGTLAKNIQYF.

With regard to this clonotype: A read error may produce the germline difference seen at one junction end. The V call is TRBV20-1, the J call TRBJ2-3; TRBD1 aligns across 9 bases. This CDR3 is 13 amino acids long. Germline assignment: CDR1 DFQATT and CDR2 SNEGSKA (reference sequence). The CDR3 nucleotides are TGCAGTGCCGAGGGACAGGGCACAGATACGCAGTGTTTT. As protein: CSAEGQGTDTQCF.

The CDR3 nucleotides read TGTGCCAGCAGTTACTCACAGGGGAGCAATCAGCCCCAGCATTTT. It translates to CASSYSQGSNQPQHF. V gene TRBV6-5 combines with J gene TRBJ1-5; 7 bases match TRBD1. CDR1 is MNHEY, CDR2 SVGAGI, per germline. The junction had 0 bases not matched to a gene; V was cut back by 0 bases and J by 1 base. The CDR3 is made up of 15 amino acids.

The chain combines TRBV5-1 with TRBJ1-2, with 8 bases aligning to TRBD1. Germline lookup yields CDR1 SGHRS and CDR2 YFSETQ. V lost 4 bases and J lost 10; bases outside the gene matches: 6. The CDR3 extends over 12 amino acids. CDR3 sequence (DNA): TGCGCCAGCAGCCTGGACAGGGAAACCTACACCTTC. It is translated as CASSLDRETYTF.

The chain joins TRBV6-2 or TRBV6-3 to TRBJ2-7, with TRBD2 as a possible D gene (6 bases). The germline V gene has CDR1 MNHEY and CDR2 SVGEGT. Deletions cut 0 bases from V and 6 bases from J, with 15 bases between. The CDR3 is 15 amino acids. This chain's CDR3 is CASSYSSGRLREQYF. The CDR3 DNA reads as TGTGCCAGCAGTTACTCAAGCGGGCGGCTTCGCGAGCAGTACTTC.

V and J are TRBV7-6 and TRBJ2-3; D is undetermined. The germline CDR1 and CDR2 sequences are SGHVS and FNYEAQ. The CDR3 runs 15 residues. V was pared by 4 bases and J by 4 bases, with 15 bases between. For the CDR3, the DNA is TGTGCCAGCAGCTCCCTCGTCCTAAAGGCAGATACGCAGTATTTT. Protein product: CASSSLVLKADTQYF. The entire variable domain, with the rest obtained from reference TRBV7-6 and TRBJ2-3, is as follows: GAGVSQSPRYKVTKRGQDVALRCDPISGHVSLYWYRQALGQGPEFLTYFNYEAQQDKSGLPNDRFSAERPEGSISTLTIQRTEQRDSAMYRCASSSLVLKADTQYFGPGTRLTVL.

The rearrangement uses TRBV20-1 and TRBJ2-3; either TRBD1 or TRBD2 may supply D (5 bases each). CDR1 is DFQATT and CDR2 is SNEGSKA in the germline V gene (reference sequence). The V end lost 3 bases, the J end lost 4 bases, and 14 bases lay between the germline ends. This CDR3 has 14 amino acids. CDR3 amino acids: CSASAGTIADTQYF. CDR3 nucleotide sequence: TGCAGTGCTAGCGCCGGGACCATCGCAGATACGCAGTATTTT.

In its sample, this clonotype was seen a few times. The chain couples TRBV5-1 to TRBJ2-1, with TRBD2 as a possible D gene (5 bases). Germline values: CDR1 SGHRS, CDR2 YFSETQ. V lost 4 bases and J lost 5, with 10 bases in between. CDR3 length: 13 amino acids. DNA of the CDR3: TGCGCCAGCAGCCTACGGACTGACAATGAGCAGTTCTTC. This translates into CASSLRTDNEQFF.

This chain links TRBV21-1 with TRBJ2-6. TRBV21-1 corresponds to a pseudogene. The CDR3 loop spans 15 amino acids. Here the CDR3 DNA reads TGTGCCAGCAGCACCAGAGCCTCTGGGGCCAACGTCCTGACTTTC. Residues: CASSTRASGANVLTF.

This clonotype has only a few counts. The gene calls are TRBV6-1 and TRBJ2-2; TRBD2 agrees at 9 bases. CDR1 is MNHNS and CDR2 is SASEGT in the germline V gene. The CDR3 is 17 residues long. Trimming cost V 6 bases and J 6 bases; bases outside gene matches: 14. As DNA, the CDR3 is TGTGCCAGCAGCCGCGGGGGGGCGGGCCTAGGGCCCGGGGAGCTGTTTTTT. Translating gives CASSRGGAGLGPGELFF.

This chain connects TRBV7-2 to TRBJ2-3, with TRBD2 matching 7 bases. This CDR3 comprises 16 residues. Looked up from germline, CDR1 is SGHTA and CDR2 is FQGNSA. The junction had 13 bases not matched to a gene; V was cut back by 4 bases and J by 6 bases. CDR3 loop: CASSYGGGSSGDTQYF. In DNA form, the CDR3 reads TGTGCCAGCAGCTACGGAGGCGGGAGTTCAGGGGATACGCAGTATTTT.

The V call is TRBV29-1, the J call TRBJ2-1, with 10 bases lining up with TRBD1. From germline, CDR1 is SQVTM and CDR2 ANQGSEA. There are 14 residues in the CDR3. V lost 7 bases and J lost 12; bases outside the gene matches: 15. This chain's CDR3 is CSATPGQGFVGQFF. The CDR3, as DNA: TGCAGCGCTACTCCGGGACAGGGGTTCGTTGGGCAGTTCTTC.

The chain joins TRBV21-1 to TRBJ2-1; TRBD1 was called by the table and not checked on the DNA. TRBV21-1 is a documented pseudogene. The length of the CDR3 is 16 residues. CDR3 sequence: CASSAYSRRRLNEQFF. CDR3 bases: TGTGCCAGCAGCGCGTACTCGCGGCGGCGCCTCAATGAGCAGTTCTTC.

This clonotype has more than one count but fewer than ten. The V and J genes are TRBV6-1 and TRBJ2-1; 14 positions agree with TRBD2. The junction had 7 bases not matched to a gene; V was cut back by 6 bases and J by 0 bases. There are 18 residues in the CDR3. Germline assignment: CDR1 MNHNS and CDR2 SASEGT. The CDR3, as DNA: TGTGCCAGCAGCTGGACTAGCGGGGGGTCCCTCTCCTACAATGAGCAGTTCTTC. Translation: CASSWTSGGSLSYNEQFF.

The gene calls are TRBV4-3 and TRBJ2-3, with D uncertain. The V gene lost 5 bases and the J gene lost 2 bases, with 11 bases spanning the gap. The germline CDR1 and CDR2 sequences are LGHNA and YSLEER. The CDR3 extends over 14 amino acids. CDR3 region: CASSASPATDTQYF. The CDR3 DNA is TGCGCCAGCAGCGCTTCGCCCGCCACAGATACGCAGTATTTT.

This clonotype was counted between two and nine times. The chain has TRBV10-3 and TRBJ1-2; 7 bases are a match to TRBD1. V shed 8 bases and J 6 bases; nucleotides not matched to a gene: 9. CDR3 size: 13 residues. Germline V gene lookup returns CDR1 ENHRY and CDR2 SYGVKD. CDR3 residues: CAIAGTGVNGYTF. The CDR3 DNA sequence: TGTGCCATCGCTGGAACAGGGGTGAATGGCTACACCTTC.

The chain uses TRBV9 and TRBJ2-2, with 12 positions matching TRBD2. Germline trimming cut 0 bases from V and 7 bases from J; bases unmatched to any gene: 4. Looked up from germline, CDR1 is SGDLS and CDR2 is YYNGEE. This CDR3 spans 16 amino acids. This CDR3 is CASSVETSGGIGELFF. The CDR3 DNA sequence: TGTGCCAGCAGCGTAGAGACTAGCGGGGGAATCGGGGAGCTGTTTTTT.

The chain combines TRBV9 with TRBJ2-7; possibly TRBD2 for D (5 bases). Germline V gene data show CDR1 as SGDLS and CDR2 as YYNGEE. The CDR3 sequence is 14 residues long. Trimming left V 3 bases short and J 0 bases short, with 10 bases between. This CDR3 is CASSAGVFSYEQYF. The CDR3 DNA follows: TGTGCCAGCAGCGCCGGGGTTTTCTCCTACGAGCAGTACTTC. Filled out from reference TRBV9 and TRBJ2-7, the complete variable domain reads DSGVTQTPKHLITATGQRVTLRCSPRSGDLSVYWYQQSLDQGLQFLIQYYNGEERAKGNILERFSAQQFPDLHSELNLSSLELGDSALYFCASSAGVFSYEQYFGPGTRLTVT.

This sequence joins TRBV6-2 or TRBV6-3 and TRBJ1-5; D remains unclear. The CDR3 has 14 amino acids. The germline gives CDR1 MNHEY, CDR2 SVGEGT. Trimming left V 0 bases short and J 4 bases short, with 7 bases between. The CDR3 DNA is TGTGCCAGCAGTTACTCCCTTTCTAATCAGCCCCAGCATTTT. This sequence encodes CASSYSLSNQPQHF.

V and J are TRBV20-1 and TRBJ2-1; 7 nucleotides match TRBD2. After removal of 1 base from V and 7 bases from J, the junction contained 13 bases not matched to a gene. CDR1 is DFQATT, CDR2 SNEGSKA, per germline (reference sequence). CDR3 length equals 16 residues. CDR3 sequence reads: CSARARLRGLRNEQFF. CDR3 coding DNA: TGCAGTGCTAGAGCCCGATTGCGGGGGTTACGGAATGAGCAGTTCTTC.

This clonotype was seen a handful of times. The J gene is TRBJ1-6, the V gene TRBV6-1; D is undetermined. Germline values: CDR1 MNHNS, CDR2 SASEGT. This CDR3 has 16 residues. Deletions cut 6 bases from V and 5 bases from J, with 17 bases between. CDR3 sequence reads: CASSRSLGRNNSPLHF. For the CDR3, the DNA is TGTGCCAGCAGCCGATCCTTAGGGAGAAATAATTCACCCCTCCACTTT.

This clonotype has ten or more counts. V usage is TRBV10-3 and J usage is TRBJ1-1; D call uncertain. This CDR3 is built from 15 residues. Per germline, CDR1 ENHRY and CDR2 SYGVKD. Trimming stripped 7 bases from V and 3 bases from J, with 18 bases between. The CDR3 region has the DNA TGTGCCATCAACCGGGAACTCGGGATGGACACTGAAGCTTTCTTT. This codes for CAINRELGMDTEAFF.

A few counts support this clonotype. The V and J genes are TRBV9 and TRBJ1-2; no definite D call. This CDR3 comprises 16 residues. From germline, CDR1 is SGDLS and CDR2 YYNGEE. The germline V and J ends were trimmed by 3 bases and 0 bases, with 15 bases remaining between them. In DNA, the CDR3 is TGTGCCAGCAGCGACCAGTACTGGGGAGCTAACTATGGCTACACCTTC. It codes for CASSDQYWGANYGYTF.

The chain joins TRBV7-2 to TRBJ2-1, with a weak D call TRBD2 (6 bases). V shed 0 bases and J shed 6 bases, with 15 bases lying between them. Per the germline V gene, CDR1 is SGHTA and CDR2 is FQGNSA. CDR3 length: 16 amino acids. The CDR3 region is CASSLATRLAANEQFF. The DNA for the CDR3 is TGTGCCAGCAGCTTAGCGACCCGTTTAGCGGCCAATGAGCAGTTCTTC.

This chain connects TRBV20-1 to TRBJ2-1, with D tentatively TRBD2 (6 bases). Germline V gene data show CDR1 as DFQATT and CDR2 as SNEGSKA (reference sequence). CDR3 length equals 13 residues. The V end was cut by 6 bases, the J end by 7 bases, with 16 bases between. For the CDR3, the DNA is TGCAGTGCGTTACCGGGAGCCTCGAATGAGCAGTTCTTC. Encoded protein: CSALPGASNEQFF.

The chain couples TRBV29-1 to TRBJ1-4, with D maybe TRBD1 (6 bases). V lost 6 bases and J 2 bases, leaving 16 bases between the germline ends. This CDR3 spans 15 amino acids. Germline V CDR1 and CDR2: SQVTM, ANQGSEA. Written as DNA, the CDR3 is TGCAGCGTGGAAACAGGGTGGGGCACTAATGAAAAACTGTTTTTT. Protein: CSVETGWGTNEKLFF.

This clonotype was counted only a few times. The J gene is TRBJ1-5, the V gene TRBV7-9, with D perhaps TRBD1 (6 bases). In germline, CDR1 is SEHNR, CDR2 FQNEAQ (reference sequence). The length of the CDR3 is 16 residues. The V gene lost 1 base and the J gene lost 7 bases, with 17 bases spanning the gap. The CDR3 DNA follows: TGTGCCAGCAGCTTAGAAGATCGGACAGCATCCCAGCCCCAGCATTTT. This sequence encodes CASSLEDRTASQPQHF.

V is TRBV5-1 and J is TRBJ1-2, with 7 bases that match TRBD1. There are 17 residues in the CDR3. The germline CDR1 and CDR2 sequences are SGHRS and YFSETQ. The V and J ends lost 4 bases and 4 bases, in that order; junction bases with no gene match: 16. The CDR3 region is CASSPGQHYTQGYGYTF. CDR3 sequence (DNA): TGCGCCAGCAGCCCGGGACAGCACTACACGCAGGGCTATGGCTACACCTTC.